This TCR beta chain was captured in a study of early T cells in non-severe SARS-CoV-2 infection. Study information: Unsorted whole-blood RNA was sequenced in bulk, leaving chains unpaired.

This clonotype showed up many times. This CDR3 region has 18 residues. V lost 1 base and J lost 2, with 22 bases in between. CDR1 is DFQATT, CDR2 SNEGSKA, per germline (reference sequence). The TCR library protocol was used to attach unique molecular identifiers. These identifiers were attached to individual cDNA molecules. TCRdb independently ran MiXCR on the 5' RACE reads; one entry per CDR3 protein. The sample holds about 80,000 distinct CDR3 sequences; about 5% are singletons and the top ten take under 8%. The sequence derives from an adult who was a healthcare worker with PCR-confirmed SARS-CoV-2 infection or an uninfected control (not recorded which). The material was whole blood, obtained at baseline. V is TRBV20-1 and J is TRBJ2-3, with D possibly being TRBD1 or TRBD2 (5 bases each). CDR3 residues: CSARVGTATLLSTDTQYF. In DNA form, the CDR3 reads TGCAGTGCTAGAGTGGGGACGGCCACTCTTTTATCCACAGATACGCAGTATTTT.